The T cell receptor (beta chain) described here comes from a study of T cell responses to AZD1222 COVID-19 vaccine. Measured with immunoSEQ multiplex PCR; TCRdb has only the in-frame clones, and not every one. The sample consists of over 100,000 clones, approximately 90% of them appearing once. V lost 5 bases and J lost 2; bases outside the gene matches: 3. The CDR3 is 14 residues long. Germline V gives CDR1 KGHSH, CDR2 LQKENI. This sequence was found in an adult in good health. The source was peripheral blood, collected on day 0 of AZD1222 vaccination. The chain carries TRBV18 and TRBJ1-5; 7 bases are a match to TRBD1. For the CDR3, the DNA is TGTGCCAGCTCAAAAACAGGGGGCAATCAGCCCCAGCATTTT. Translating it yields CASSKTGGNQPQHF. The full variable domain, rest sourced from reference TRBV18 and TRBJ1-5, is NAGVMQNPRHLVRRRGQEARLRCSPMKGHSHVYWYRQLPEEGLKFMVYLQKENIIDESGMPKERFSAEFPKEGPSILRIQQVVRGDSAAYFCASSKTGGNQPQHFGDGTRLSIL.